This entry lists 22 T cell receptor beta chains sequenced from one sample in a study of blood T cell repertoires in COVID-19. The repertoire was sequenced with immunoSEQ multiplex PCR; TCRdb's copy has only in-frame clones and lacks some. The table shows approximately 84,000 clones, with around four fifths occurring only once. Sequencing was performed on peripheral blood. These receptors came from a human donor in a cohort sampled during active COVID-19.

V gene TRBV25-1 combines with J gene TRBJ2-7; 10 positions match TRBD1. Trimming removed 5 bases from V and 5 bases from J; junction bases left unmatched: 6. The CDR3 covers 14 residues. CDR1 and CDR2 from the germline V gene are MGHDK and SYGVNS. The CDR3 DNA sequence: TGTGCCAGCAGTCAAACCGGGACAGGGGACGAGCAGTACTTC. It encodes CASSQTGTGDEQYF.

The chain uses TRBV15 and TRBJ2-5; TRBD1 matches at 7 bases. The CDR3 sequence is 14 residues long. Germline V gene data show CDR1 as LNHNV and CDR2 as YYDKDF (reference sequence). V dropped 3 bases and J dropped 7; count of bases not matched to a gene: 8. This CDR3 is CATSSRGSGGTQYF. The CDR3 coding sequence is TGTGCCACCAGCAGCCGCGGATCAGGGGGGACCCAGTACTTC.

This clone was observed a handful of times. The chain couples TRBV7-3 to TRBJ1-5, with D possibly TRBD1 on 6 matching bases. The V gene's germline CDR1 is SGHTA and CDR2 FQGTGA. Trimming stripped 0 bases from V and 7 bases from J, with 7 bases between. The CDR3 loop spans 13 amino acids. The CDR3 protein is CASSLTTGQPQHF. The CDR3 DNA is TGTGCCAGCAGCTTAACCACAGGGCAGCCCCAGCATTTT.

This chain uses TRBV7-6 with TRBJ2-6; 7 bases map to TRBD1. J lost 0 bases, V lost 4 bases, and 6 bases had no gene match. The CDR3 is made up of 17 amino acids. Germline V gene lookup returns CDR1 SGHVS and CDR2 FNYEAQ. Here the CDR3 reads CASSSSRDSSGANVLTF. CDR3 in DNA: TGTGCCAGCAGCTCGTCCCGGGACAGCTCTGGGGCCAACGTCCTGACTTTC.

In its sample, this clone was seen once. This chain joins TRBV5-1 and TRBJ2-7; 10 bases are shared with TRBD1. The CDR3 loop spans 15 amino acids. The V gene's germline CDR1 is SGHRS and CDR2 YFSETQ. Unmatched junction bases numbered 6, after V lost 2 bases and J lost 4 bases. The CDR3 sequence: CASSFLGTGDYEQYF. CDR3 in DNA: TGCGCCAGCAGCTTTCTTGGGACAGGGGATTACGAGCAGTACTTC.

In this sample, this clone turned up once. The rearrangement uses TRBV19 and TRBJ1-6; 9 bases are a match to TRBD1. Germline CDR1 reads LNHDA; CDR2 reads SQIVND (reference sequence). V lost 6 bases, J lost 7 bases, and 1 base stayed unmatched. This CDR3 spans 13 amino acids. The chain's CDR3 is CASRDRGNSPLHF. The CDR3 DNA is TGTGCCAGTAGGGACAGGGGAAATTCACCCCTCCACTTT.

V and J are TRBV7-9 and TRBJ1-1; D remains unclear. The CDR3 length is 12 residues. Trimming took 1 base from V and 5 from J, leaving 5 bases between them. Looked up from germline, CDR1 is SEHNR and CDR2 is FQNEAQ (reference sequence). CDR3 nucleotides: TGTGCCAGCAGCTTAGACAGTACTGAAGCTTTCTTT. Amino acids: CASSLDSTEAFF.

The CDR3 loop is CASSRGTVQQETQYF. The CDR3 DNA follows: TGTGCCAGCAGTCGCGGGACAGTTCAACAAGAGACCCAGTACTTC. The genes are TRBV6-5 and TRBJ2-5, with D maybe TRBD1 (7 bases). Trimming shortened V by 5 bases and J by 2 bases, and 15 bases separated the two germline ends. The CDR3 consists of 15 residues. CDR1 is MNHEY and CDR2 is SVGAGI in the germline V gene.

The genes are TRBV7-8 and TRBJ2-1, with D possibly being TRBD2 (5 bases). Looked up from germline, CDR1 is SGHVS and CDR2 is FQNEAQ. The CDR3 consists of 15 residues. The V gene lost 1 base and the J gene lost 8 bases, with 15 bases spanning the gap. The CDR3 spells CASSLVWGEYDEQFF. The CDR3 bases are TGTGCCAGCAGCTTAGTCTGGGGAGAGTACGATGAGCAGTTCTTC.

This chain joins TRBV28 and TRBJ2-3; 13 nucleotides agree with TRBD2. CDR3 length: 18 amino acids. CDR1 MDHEN and CDR2 SYDVKM come from the germline V gene. V shed 7 bases and J 2 bases; nucleotides not matched to a gene: 12. CDR3 sequence reads: CASIHAPGLAGFTDTQYF. In nucleotides, the CDR3 is TGTGCCAGCATCCATGCCCCGGGACTAGCGGGATTCACAGATACGCAGTATTTT.

V is TRBV19 and J is TRBJ1-2, with 9 bases fitting TRBD1. This CDR3 has 15 amino acids. V gave up 9 bases and J gave up 1 base; unmatched junction bases: 9. Germline-derived CDR1 and CDR2 are LNHDA and SQIVND (reference sequence). Here the CDR3 DNA reads TGTGCCAGCTTGGGACAGGGAATCGGTAACTATGGCTACACCTTC. Its protein is CASLGQGIGNYGYTF.

This clone was seen only once. This chain links TRBV7-6 with TRBJ2-7, with 9 bases aligning to TRBD2. Germline V gene lookup returns CDR1 SGHVS and CDR2 FNYEAQ. V shed 3 bases, J shed 1 base, and the junction held 1 base outside the gene matches. The CDR3 has 14 residues. CDR3 nucleotides: TGTGCCAGCAGCTTGGCGGGGGGGTCCTACGAGCAGTACTTC. Protein sequence: CASSLAGGSYEQYF.

The chain links TRBV5-5 to TRBJ1-1; 8 nucleotides align to TRBD1. The ends lost 4 bases at V and 4 bases at J; junction bases unmatched: 12. Germline lookup yields CDR1 SGHKS and CDR2 YYEKEE (reference sequence). The CDR3 sequence is 16 residues long. The CDR3 bases are TGTGCCAGCAGCCCAGCAGGGGGCGAGTTTGTCACTGAAGCTTTCTTT. The encoded protein is CASSPAGGEFVTEAFF.

The chain is built from TRBV4-3 and TRBJ1-3, with 8 positions matching TRBD1. The CDR3 runs to 17 residues. With 2 bases clipped from V and 0 bases from J, the junction kept 6 bases outside the gene matches. Germline CDR1 and CDR2: LGHNA and YSLEER. The CDR3 reads CASSQRGTGRSGNTIYF. CDR3 nucleotides: TGCGCCAGCAGCCAAAGGGGGACAGGACGCTCTGGAAACACCATATATTTT.

This clone occurred a few times. The chain carries TRBV28 and TRBJ1-1; 7 positions agree with TRBD1. The CDR3 covers 15 residues. Germline values: CDR1 MDHEN, CDR2 SYDVKM. DNA of the CDR3: TGTGGTTCATCGGGACCAGGGGGAATTTCCACTGAAGCTTTCTTT. Translation gives CGSSGPGGISTEAFF.

The chain joins TRBV7-3 to TRBJ2-1; 7 nucleotides match TRBD2. Germline CDR1 is SGHTA and CDR2 is FQGTGA. The CDR3 runs 15 residues. J gave up 1 base and V 3 bases, and 3 bases lay outside the gene matches. The DNA for the CDR3 is TGTGCCAGCAGCTTGGGCGGGAGATCCTACAATGAGCAGTTCTTC. Residues: CASSLGGRSYNEQFF.

This sequence joins TRBV28 and TRBJ2-7; TRBD1 agrees at 7 bases. Germline CDR1 MDHEN, CDR2 SYDVKM. The ends lost 6 bases at V and 7 bases at J; junction bases unmatched: 12. The CDR3 runs 14 residues. This CDR3 reads CASRRSGQAWEQYF. CDR3 nucleotides: TGTGCCAGCAGGCGCAGCGGACAGGCGTGGGAGCAGTACTTC.

This chain links TRBV6-6 with TRBJ1-5; TRBD1 aligns across 7 bases. CDR1 MNHNY and CDR2 SVGAGI come from the germline V gene (reference sequence). The trim removed 7 bases at V and 0 bases at J, leaving 9 bases unmatched. The length of the CDR3 is 16 residues. The CDR3 loop reads CASTPTTGPSNQPQHF. The CDR3 DNA sequence: TGTGCCAGCACTCCGACGACAGGGCCTAGCAATCAGCCCCAGCATTTT.

The chain recombines TRBV5-4 with TRBJ2-2; 7 bases map to TRBD1. Germline values: CDR1 SGHNT, CDR2 YYREEE (reference sequence). The CDR3 extends over 15 amino acids. The V gene end was trimmed by 5 bases and the J gene end by 0 bases; junction bases not matched to a gene: 4. CDR3 residues: CASRNDRANTGELFF. In DNA, the CDR3 is TGTGCCAGCAGGAACGACAGGGCGAACACCGGGGAGCTGTTTTTT.

The rearrangement links TRBV6-6 to TRBJ2-7; a weak D match, TRBD1 (5 bases). The V end lost 2 bases, the J end lost 5 bases, and 10 bases lay between the germline ends. The CDR3 totals 13 residues. Germline CDR1 is MNHNY and CDR2 is SVGAGI (reference sequence). The CDR3 loop reads CASSYLDRDEQYF. Here the CDR3 DNA reads TGTGCCAGCAGTTACCTCGACAGAGACGAGCAGTACTTC.

V and J are TRBV5-1 and TRBJ1-1; TRBD1 matches at 9 bases. The J segment lost 6 bases and the V segment lost 3 bases, leaving 3 bases of the junction unmatched. Looked up from germline, CDR1 is SGHRS and CDR2 is YFSETQ. The CDR3 is 13 residues long. The chain's CDR3 is CASSWDREAEAFF. CDR3 nucleotide sequence: TGCGCCAGCAGCTGGGACAGGGAAGCTGAAGCTTTCTTT.

The chain has TRBV11-2 and TRBJ2-2, with 7 nucleotides matching TRBD1. The CDR3 extends over 13 amino acids. Germline V lookup: CDR1 SGHAT, CDR2 FQNNGV. V dropped 3 bases and J dropped 7; count of bases not matched to a gene: 2. This CDR3 reads CASSFQGDGELFF. The CDR3 DNA reads TGTGCCAGCAGCTTTCAGGGGGACGGGGAGCTGTTTTTT.